This entry is about one T cell receptor (beta chain). The antigen is undetermined. This sample is part of a study of Tregs in tolerant kidney transplant recipients. Whole-study findings and limits: In tolerant patients, donor-specific Tregs outgrew total Tregs, suggesting antigen-driven expansion.

Recipients received nonmyeloablative bone marrow transplants from related graft donors, with transient mixed chimerism. Unstimulated Tregs (CD4+CD25+CD127-) and CD4+CD25- non-Tregs were sorted from PBMCs. Method: immunoSEQ multiplex PCR; TCRdb's copy keeps in-frame clones and lacks some. The repertoire has roughly 52,000 clones, around 93% of them found once; the top ten carry 13% to 15%. The material sequenced was CD8+ T cells from blood (PBMCs), taken 24 months after the transplant. The sequence was collected from a human patient who received a combined kidney and bone marrow transplant. The graft donor may have given rise to some T cells.

DNA of the CDR3: TGTGCCAGTAGTATAGCCGCCGGGACATCCGAAAAACTGTTTTTT. Translating it yields CASSIAAGTSEKLFF. V and J are TRBV19 and TRBJ1-4; the D gene is possibly TRBD1 (6 bases). Germline V gene lookup returns CDR1 LNHDA and CDR2 SQIVND (reference sequence). V was clipped by 1 base and J by 8 bases, with 14 bases between them. This CDR3 is 15 amino acids long.